The present entry profiles one TCR beta chain with its context. CD4+ cell separation produced CD45RA+ naive and CD45RA-negative memory subsets. This sample is part of a study of shared clonotypes between healthy human individuals. Per the germline V gene, CDR1 is SGHNT and CDR2 is YYREEE (reference sequence). V lost 0 bases, J lost 7 bases, and 11 bases lay in between. The CDR3 covers 13 residues. Produced via immunoSEQ multiplex PCR; TCRdb's table is partial and in-frame only. The sample holds 950,000 to 1,200,000 clones; roughly 80% are singletons and the top ten take over 0.8%. This clonotype originated in a man aged 18 to 29 in good health. Some clones in this sample may be carry-over from other donors' samples. The sequenced material came from memory CD4+ T cells from PBMCs. Subset described: CD45RA-negative fraction. V is TRBV5-4 and J is TRBJ2-7; a possible D gene is TRBD2 (6 bases). For the CDR3, the DNA is TGTGCCAGCAGCTTGGGCAGGGACTGGGAGCAGTACTTC. This encodes CASSLGRDWEQYF. Supplemented by reference TRBV5-4 and TRBJ2-7, the full variable domain reads ETGVTQSPTHLIKTRGQQVTLRCSSQSGHNTVSWYQQALGQGPQFIFQYYREEENGRGNFPPRFSGLQFPNYSSELNVNALELDDSALYLCASSLGRDWEQYFGPGTRLTVT.